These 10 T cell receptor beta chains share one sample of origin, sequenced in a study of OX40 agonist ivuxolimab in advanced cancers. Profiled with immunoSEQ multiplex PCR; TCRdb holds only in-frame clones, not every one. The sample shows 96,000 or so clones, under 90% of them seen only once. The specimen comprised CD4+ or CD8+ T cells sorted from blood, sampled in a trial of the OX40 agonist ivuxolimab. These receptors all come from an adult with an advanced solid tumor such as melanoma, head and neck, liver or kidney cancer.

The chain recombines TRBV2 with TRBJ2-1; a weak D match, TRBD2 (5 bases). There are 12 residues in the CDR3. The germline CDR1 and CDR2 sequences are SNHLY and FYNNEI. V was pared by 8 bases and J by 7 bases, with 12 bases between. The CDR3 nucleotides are TGTGCCAGCGGCGGAGAGGGAAATGAGCAGTTCTTC. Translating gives CASGGEGNEQFF.

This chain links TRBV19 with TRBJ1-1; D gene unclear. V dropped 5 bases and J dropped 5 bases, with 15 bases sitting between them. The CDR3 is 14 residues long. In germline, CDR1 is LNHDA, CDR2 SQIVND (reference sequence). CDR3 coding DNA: TGTGCCAGTAGTGACGCCCTACGGAGGACTGAAGCTTTCTTT. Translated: CASSDALRRTEAFF.

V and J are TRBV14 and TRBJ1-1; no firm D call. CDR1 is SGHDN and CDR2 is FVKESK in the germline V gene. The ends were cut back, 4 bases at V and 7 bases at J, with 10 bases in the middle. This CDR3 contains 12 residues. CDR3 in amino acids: CASSPSGVEAFF. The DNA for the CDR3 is TGTGCCAGCAGCCCTTCCGGGGTTGAAGCTTTCTTT.

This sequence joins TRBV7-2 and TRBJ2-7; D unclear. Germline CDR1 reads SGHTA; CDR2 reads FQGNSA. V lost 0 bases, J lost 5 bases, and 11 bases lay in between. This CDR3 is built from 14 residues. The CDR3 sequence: CASSLASFGHEQYF. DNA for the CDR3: TGTGCCAGCAGCTTAGCCTCTTTCGGACACGAGCAGTACTTC.

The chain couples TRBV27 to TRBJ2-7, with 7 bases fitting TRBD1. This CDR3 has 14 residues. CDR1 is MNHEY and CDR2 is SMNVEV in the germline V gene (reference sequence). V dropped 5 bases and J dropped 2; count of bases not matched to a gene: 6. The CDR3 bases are TGTGCCAGCAGTCTTTATGGGACAGCCTACGAGCAGTACTTC. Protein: CASSLYGTAYEQYF.

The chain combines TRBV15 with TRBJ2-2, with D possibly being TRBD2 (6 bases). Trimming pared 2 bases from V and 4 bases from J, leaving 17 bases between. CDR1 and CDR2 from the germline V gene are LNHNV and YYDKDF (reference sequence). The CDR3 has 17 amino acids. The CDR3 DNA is TGTGCCACCAGCAGATCCGGGCAGGGACTCGGCACCGGGGAGCTGTTTTTT. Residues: CATSRSGQGLGTGELFF.

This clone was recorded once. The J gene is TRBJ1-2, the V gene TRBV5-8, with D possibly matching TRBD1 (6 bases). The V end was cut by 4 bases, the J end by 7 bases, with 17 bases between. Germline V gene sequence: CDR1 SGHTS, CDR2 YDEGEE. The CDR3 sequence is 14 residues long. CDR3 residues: CASSHRWGGGGYTF. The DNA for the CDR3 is TGTGCCAGCAGCCACCGGTGGGGGGGCGGTGGCTACACCTTC.

The CDR3 protein is CASSFLAGGTDTQYF. The DNA for the CDR3 is TGTGCCAGCAGCTTTCTAGCGGGGGGGACAGATACGCAGTATTTT. V usage is TRBV7-9 and J usage is TRBJ2-3; 12 bases are shared with TRBD2. V shed 3 bases, J shed 3 bases, and the junction held 1 base outside the gene matches. The germline gives CDR1 SEHNR, CDR2 FQNEAQ (reference sequence). CDR3 size: 15 residues.

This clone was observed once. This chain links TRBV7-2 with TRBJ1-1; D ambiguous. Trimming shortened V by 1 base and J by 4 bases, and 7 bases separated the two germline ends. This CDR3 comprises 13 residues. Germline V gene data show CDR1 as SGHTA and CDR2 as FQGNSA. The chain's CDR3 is CASSLDYSTEAFF. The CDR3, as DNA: TGTGCCAGCAGCTTAGACTACAGCACTGAAGCTTTCTTT. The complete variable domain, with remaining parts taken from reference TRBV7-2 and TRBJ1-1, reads GAGVSQSPSNKVTEKGKDVELRCDPISGHTALYWYRQSLGQGLEFLIYFQGNSAPDKSGLPSDRFSAERTGGSVSTLTIQRTQQEDSAVYLCASSLDYSTEAFFGQGTRLTVV.

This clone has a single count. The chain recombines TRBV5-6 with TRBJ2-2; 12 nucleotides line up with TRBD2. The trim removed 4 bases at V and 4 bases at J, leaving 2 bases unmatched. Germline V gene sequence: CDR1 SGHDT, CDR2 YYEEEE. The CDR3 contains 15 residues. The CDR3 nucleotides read TGTGCCAGCAGCGGACTAGCGGGATTCACCGGGGAGCTGTTTTTT. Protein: CASSGLAGFTGELFF.